This T cell receptor beta chain was identified in a study of monozygotic twins with inflammatory bowel disease. Study-level results: IBD patients displayed reduced TCRbeta diversity (inverse Simpson) when set against healthy co-twins.

Turning to this clonotype: Its specificity is not known.

TCRdb reprocessed the 5' RACE reads; each CDR3 protein has one entry and no DNA is given. Its table lists about 300,000 distinct CDR3 sequences. The CDR3 sequence is 16 residues long. Germline loops: CDR1 SGHRS, CDR2 YFSETQ. This TCR derives from a human donor with ulcerative colitis or Crohn's disease, or a healthy co-twin of an affected twin (not recorded which). The chain recombines TRBV5-1 with TRBJ2-2; TCRdb gives TRBD2 as the D gene, but with no DNA this cannot be confirmed. What was sequenced was blood. CDR3: CASRRAGITNTGELFF.